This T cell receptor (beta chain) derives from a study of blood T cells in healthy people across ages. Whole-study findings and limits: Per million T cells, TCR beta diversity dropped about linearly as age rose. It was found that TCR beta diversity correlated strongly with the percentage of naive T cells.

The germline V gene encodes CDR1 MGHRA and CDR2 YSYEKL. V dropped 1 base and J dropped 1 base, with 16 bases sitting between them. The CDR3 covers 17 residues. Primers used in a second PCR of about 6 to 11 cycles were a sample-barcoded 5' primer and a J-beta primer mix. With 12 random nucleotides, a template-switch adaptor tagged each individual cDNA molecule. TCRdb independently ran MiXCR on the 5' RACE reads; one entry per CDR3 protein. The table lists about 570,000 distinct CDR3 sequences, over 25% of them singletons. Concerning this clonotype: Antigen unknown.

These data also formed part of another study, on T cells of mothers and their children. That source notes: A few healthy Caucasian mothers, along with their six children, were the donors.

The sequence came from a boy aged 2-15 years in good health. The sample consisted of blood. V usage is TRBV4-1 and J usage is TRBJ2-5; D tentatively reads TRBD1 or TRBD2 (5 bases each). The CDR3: CASSQGSKGPLQETQYF. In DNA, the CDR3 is TGCGCCAGCAGCCAAGGTTCGAAGGGACCCCTCCAAGAGACCCAGTACTTC.